This T cell receptor (beta chain) was obtained from a study of cytomegalovirus exposure and HLA in healthy donors (dated by TCRdb to 2017 to 2019). General notes on the study: In an earlier analysis of some 610 of the donors, 250 to 350 Gb of sequence data and 117 million unique TCR beta sequences from roughly 180 million T cells were reported. Rather than drawing on any new phenotypic data, the later analysis identified candidate immune exposures from TCR beta sequences and the way those sequences occurred across donors. High-throughput TCR immunosequencing, statistical association of individual TCRs with disease status, and machine learning were combined to predict cytomegalovirus infection status. An earlier analysis of some 500 of the donors used high-throughput TCR beta sequencing to judge whether each TCR beta V gene segment behaved as functional or pseudogenic. Along with the approximately 650-subject first cohort, a separate validation cohort of over a hundred different subjects was used. The number of donors typed differed by locus, with 629-630 for A, B, C, DRB1 and DQB1, more than 500 for DQA1, some 570 for DPA1, and around 450 for DPB1. HLA typing covered class I and class II loci at four-digit resolution. Of the 398 genotyped donors, 75% to 85% were placed in the genetic ancestry cluster associated with self-reported Caucasian donors. On average, about 200,000 unique TCR beta nucleotide sequences were sequenced per donor among roughly 430 genotyped donors of the cohort, with roughly 18% of those sequences being non-productive. Approximately 310 gigabases of sequencing data and about 92 million unique TCR sequences made up an early release that covered 500 to 700 HLA-typed donors. Every repertoire in the discovery cohort had been generated on one and the same sequencing platform. The T cell repertoires of 666 subjects were profiled by immunosequencing and related to cytomegalovirus serostatus. A handful of DR-DQ haplotypes were treated as single units for association and clustering because of strong linkage in the cohort. The aim of the study was to test whether cataloging public T cell receptors could identify signatures of past pathogen exposure. A later analysis re-examined previously published TCR beta repertoires from just over 650 donors and added high-resolution HLA genotyping to investigate patterns of TCR occurrence. Donor age, sex, ethnicity and CMV serostatus were compiled alongside the repertoire data. A later genetic analysis took genome-wide SNP genotypes for about three fifths of the roughly 670 donors and used that subset as a discovery cohort.

Cut back by 4 bases and 7 bases, the V and J ends lie 14 bases apart. The CDR3 sequence holds 14 residues, the cysteine and phenylalanine included. The DNA shown is the 42-base CDR3, in frame from base 1. CDR1 and CDR2 (SGHRS, YFSETQ) derive from the germline V gene. Worth noting for this clone: No cognate antigen has been identified for it. No qualities accompany the bases; no much larger clone lies one base away.

What the research found in general, with its limitations: Some IMGT-functional V segments, including TRBV6-2 and TRBV6-3, could not be told apart with the 87-base-pair reads, so those segments were excluded. The classifier was reported to diagnose cytomegalovirus status with high specificity and sensitivity in both the original cohort and the validation cohort. Most TCR sequences were seen in very few donors, while some public TCRs were found in many individuals. In a later analysis, HLA-associated TCR beta chains showed more clonal expansion and lower generation probabilities than non-associated chains that were equally common. Linkage disequilibrium might explain the correlated functional status among segregating V segments, but an unknown experimental factor could not be ruled out. Because some donors lacked HLA typing at each locus, the association tests relied only on the typed subset. Broadly in line with IMGT annotations, most TCR beta V segments showed up in productive rearrangements about 90% or about 30% of the time in an earlier analysis of under 700 of the donors. A total of 150 or so TCR beta chains were listed by the study as associated with cytomegalovirus. Assigning TCR associations to individual alleles was difficult when HLA alleles, especially DR and DQ, strongly co-occurred. A later genetic analysis reported fewer N-insertions in productive TCRs among donors in an Asian-associated ancestry cluster than the roughly 620-donor mean. Because counts were too low, about 18 rarely observed V segments, including chromosome 9 orphons, were left out of the earlier analysis of 500 to 650 of the donors. According to a later analysis, TCR association rates differed among HLA loci, with DRB1 alleles showing the most associated TCRs and HLA-C alleles showing the fewest. An association between a missense DCLRE1C variant and V-gene and J-gene trimming of TCR beta chains was found in a later genetic analysis and replicated in an independent cohort. In vitro tests confirmed that a few of the cytomegalovirus-associated TCR beta chains recognize cytomegalovirus antigens. In this cohort, only TCR beta chains were sequenced, and detectable features were limited by the absence of alpha or paired-chain data. Immune exposure information for the cohort was limited to CMV serostatus. A cluster of highly shared sequence variants was judged likely to represent a technical artifact of the sequencing pipeline. The authors suggested that the approach could potentially be extended to other disease states and immunological phenotypes. According to a later analysis, most CMV-associated TCR beta chains appeared to be HLA-restricted, and the HLA associations seemed to be driven largely by CMV exposure. At a false discovery rate of 0.05, a later analysis linked some 17,000 TCR beta sequences to specific HLA alleles. A later analysis reported that several top co-occurrence clusters appeared linked to parvovirus B19, influenza, CMV and Epstein-Barr virus. A further reported finding was that TCR beta sequences accurately predicted the HLA-A and HLA-B alleles for most subjects in the first cohort. Presence/absence analyses assumed roughly uniform sequencing depth across donors, an assumption that may not hold.

Libraries came from the immunoSEQ multiplex PCR assay. For the multiplex PCR, a mixture combining 60 forward primers for TCR Vbeta segments and 13 reverse primers for TCR Jbeta segments was used. A multiplex PCR assay on genomic DNA amplified the CDR3 region of rearranged TCR beta genes. On the Illumina HiSeq System, the amplified TCR beta libraries were sequenced as 87-base-pair reads. In the original analysis: Across the 700 or so repertoires, a later analysis counted some 80 million unique TCR beta chains, around 11 million of which were shared by at least two donors. To remove PCR and sequencing errors, raw reads were error-corrected and collapsed into unique sequences using a nearest-neighbor algorithm that merged closely related sequences. CDR3 sequences were aligned to IMGT reference sequences to assign V, D and J gene segments. For a sequence to be retained, a match of at least six nucleotides was required to both a V gene segment and a J gene segment. A rearrangement was called productive if the CDR3 had no stop codons and remained in frame with V and J, and every other rearrangement was called non-productive. Following IMGT convention, CDR3 was defined as the stretch from the second conserved V-encoded cysteine up to the conserved J-encoded phenylalanine. In an earlier analysis of approximately 500 of the donors, sequences lacking an unambiguous match to a single V gene segment were excluded. In an earlier analysis of 450 to 700 of the donors, V segments were called functional above 56.7% productive rearrangements and were called segregating when the between-donor standard deviation exceeded 5%. A statistical classification framework was built to diagnose cytomegalovirus status from the catalog of TCR beta chain sequences. V and J gene assignment, in a later analysis, came from comparing TCR nucleotide sequences with IMGT/GENE-DB human TR gene sequences. In a later analysis, CDR3 sequences and most-parsimonious VDJ recombination scenarios were assigned using the TCRdist pipeline. In a later analysis, every TCR beta chain was defined by the combination of its CDR3 amino acid sequence and its V-gene family, and reads without a unique V-gene family were dropped. A later analysis removed 592 highly shared, low-generation-probability nucleotide sequences to deal with suspected cross-contamination and a sequencing artifact. A later analysis calculated a clonal expansion index for each public chain from normalized within-repertoire ranks of inferred template counts. A later analysis computed generation probabilities with a VDJ recombination model fitted to out-of-frame rearrangements, and checked the results against IGoR. In a later analysis, TCR-TCR, TCR-HLA and TCR-CMV co-occurrence was scored with hypergeometric tests, and a repertoire-size bias correction was applied to TCR pairs. A later analysis estimated false discovery rates by permuting HLA or CMV assignments 20 times. In a later analysis, co-occurring TCRs were grouped using DBSCAN, with TCRdist sequence similarity added in when clustering inside HLA-allele-positive subsets. Co-occurrence clustering excluded repertoires with fewer than 30,000 or more than 120,000 public chains, plus five with anomalous nucleotide sharing. Imported from immuneACCESS, the table was reduced by TCRdb to in-frame sequences with V and J called. These copies leave out some clones; in studies compared against another copy, an unresolved V gene accounts for under half, and the cause of the remainder is not known. The DNA gave D and trimming, while V, J and clone size come from that table. Recorded for this sample are around 63,000 clones; about 80% of them occurred a single time. Approximately 7.6% of the sample is held by the ten biggest clonotypes.

The cohort comprised some 680 healthy bone marrow donors. At the time of sampling, every cohort member was nominally healthy, though immune exposures that went unrecorded were likely present. The donor tested CMV seropositive and was one of the 289 seropositive cohort members. A peripheral blood sample was provided by each donor, and peripheral blood mononuclear cells were used for TCR beta sequencing. The Qiagen DNeasy Blood Extraction Kit was used to extract genomic DNA from the blood cell samples. This TCR came from a man in his 60s in good health and CMV-seropositive. Sequenced sample: PBMCs. This chain joins TRBV5-1 to TRBJ1-4; the D region possibly corresponds to TRBD1 (6 bases align). The nucleotide sequence is TGCGCCAGCAGCAGATCACAGGGAGCTGAAAAACTGTTTTTT. Translated, it reads CASSRSQGAEKLFF.